Listed here are 16 T cell receptor beta chains from one sample, sequenced in a study of shared clonotypes between healthy human individuals. Produced via immunoSEQ multiplex PCR; TCRdb's table is partial and in-frame only. The table lists over a million clones, over 95% of them singletons. Specimen: naive CD4+ T cells sorted from blood. The subset denotes: CD45RA+ positively selected. Receptor source: a man aged 25 to 40 in good health.

Here the CDR3 reads CSVEVADTQYF. CDR3 nucleotide sequence: TGCAGCGTTGAGGTGGCGGATACGCAGTATTTT. This rearrangement joins TRBV29-1 to TRBJ2-3; D is unclear. V was shortened by 3 bases and J by 6 bases, with 7 bases between the two germline ends. The CDR3 sequence is 11 residues long. Germline V lookup: CDR1 SQVTM, CDR2 ANQGSEA.

As for this clone: The sample holds other DNA sequences that translate to the same CDR3. V is TRBV9 and J is TRBJ2-5; D gene ambiguous. V lost 0 bases, J lost 5 bases, and 5 bases lay in between. Germline V CDR1 and CDR2: SGDLS, YYNGEE. The CDR3 is 12 amino acids. The CDR3 DNA reads as TGTGCCAGCAGCGTAGGGAGTGAGACCCAGTACTTC. Translation gives CASSVGSETQYF.

CDR3: CASSRTGGHLKETQYF. The CDR3 region has the DNA TGTGCCAGCAGCCGCACGGGGGGACATCTGAAAGAGACCCAGTACTTC. The chain carries TRBV11-2 and TRBJ2-5; tentatively, D is TRBD2 (7 bases). Germline loops: CDR1 SGHAT, CDR2 FQNNGV. Trimming removed 5 bases from V and 3 bases from J, with 19 bases in between. There are 16 residues in the CDR3. The full variable domain, in which reference TRBV11-2 and TRBJ2-5 provide the parts outside the CDR3, is EAGVAQSPRYKIIEKRQSVAFWCNPISGHATLYWYQQILGQGPKLLIQFQNNGVVDDSQLPKDRFSAERLKGVDSTLKIQPAKLEDSAVYLCASSRTGGHLKETQYFGPGTRLLVL.

In its sample, this clone was seen once. The V gene is TRBV6-1, the J gene TRBJ2-7; 9 nucleotides line up with TRBD1. The V and J ends lost 5 bases and 0 bases, in that order; junction bases with no gene match: 5. This CDR3 is built from 15 residues. Per the germline V gene, CDR1 is MNHNS and CDR2 is SASEGT. CDR3 amino acids: CASSPYRGPSYEQYF. CDR3 coding DNA: TGTGCCAGCAGTCCCTACAGGGGGCCCTCCTACGAGCAGTACTTC.

In its sample, this clone was seen once. V usage is TRBV7-2 and J usage is TRBJ2-7, with a weak D call TRBD2 (7 bases). Trimming removed 1 base from V and 3 bases from J, with 13 bases in between. The CDR3 length is 15 residues. Germline V gene sequence: CDR1 SGHTA, CDR2 FQGNSA. The CDR3 DNA reads as TGTGCCAGCAGCTTAGAGGGGGGGCGAGTCTACGAGCAGTACTTC. It codes for CASSLEGGRVYEQYF.

The chain links TRBV5-1 to TRBJ2-1; 15 bases line up with TRBD2. The V gene's germline CDR1 is SGHRS and CDR2 YFSETQ. With 4 bases clipped from V and 0 bases from J, the junction kept 2 bases outside the gene matches. CDR3 size: 17 residues. CDR3 DNA: TGCGCCAGCAGCGGGACTAGCGGGAGGAGCTCCTACAATGAGCAGTTCTTC. Protein product: CASSGTSGRSSYNEQFF.

The chain combines TRBV7-9 with TRBJ1-1; no firm D call. V shed 5 bases and J shed 5 bases, with 12 bases lying between them. The CDR3 length is 13 residues. Germline assignment: CDR1 SEHNR and CDR2 FQNEAQ (reference sequence). The CDR3 nucleotides read TGTGCCAGCAGCCTTATCGGTCGGACTGAAGCTTTCTTT. This encodes CASSLIGRTEAFF.

The chain employs TRBV7-2 and TRBJ1-3, with 8 nucleotides matching TRBD1. This CDR3 comprises 14 residues. V shed 5 bases and J 5 bases; nucleotides not matched to a gene: 5. Germline CDR1 reads SGHTA; CDR2 reads FQGNSA. The CDR3 loop is CASSRDRGRNTIYF. Here the CDR3 DNA reads TGTGCCAGCAGCCGAGACAGGGGTAGAAACACCATATATTTT.

This clone was seen only once. V and J are TRBV18 and TRBJ2-5; 8 bases align to TRBD1. CDR1 is KGHSH and CDR2 is LQKENI in the germline V gene. CDR3 size: 16 residues. With 1 base clipped from V and 5 bases from J, the junction kept 9 bases outside the gene matches. The CDR3 nucleotides read TGTGCCAGCTCACCACTGCGGACAGGGATAGGGGAGACCCAGTACTTC. This translates into CASSPLRTGIGETQYF.

This chain connects TRBV9 to TRBJ2-7, with 9 nucleotides matching TRBD2. With V trimmed by 0 bases and J by 3 bases, 4 bases remained unmatched. Germline CDR1 and CDR2: SGDLS and YYNGEE. This CDR3 region has 15 residues. CDR3 sequence reads: CASSVGLAELYEQYF. The CDR3 nucleotides are TGTGCCAGCAGCGTAGGACTAGCGGAACTCTACGAGCAGTACTTC. Together with reference TRBV9 and TRBJ2-7, the CDR3 gives the full variable domain: DSGVTQTPKHLITATGQRVTLRCSPRSGDLSVYWYQQSLDQGLQFLIQYYNGEERAKGNILERFSAQQFPDLHSELNLSSLELGDSALYFCASSVGLAELYEQYFGPGTRLTVT.

The gene calls are TRBV15 and TRBJ1-2; D gene unclear. Deletions cut 0 bases from V and 8 bases from J, with 13 bases between. Per germline, CDR1 LNHNV and CDR2 YYDKDF (reference sequence). The CDR3 runs to 14 residues. Here the CDR3 DNA reads TGTGCCACCAGCAGAGATCGGGGAGGGCCCGGCTACACCTTC. It codes for CATSRDRGGPGYTF.

The chain carries TRBV2 and TRBJ2-1, with D tentatively TRBD2 (5 bases). CDR1 SNHLY and CDR2 FYNNEI come from the germline V gene. V lost 6 bases to trimming and J lost 10 bases, with 19 bases between them. This CDR3 has 14 residues. The CDR3 sequence: CASSEGLKRGEQFF. CDR3 DNA sequence: TGTGCCAGCAGCGAGGGCCTCAAGCGAGGGGAGCAGTTCTTC.

The gene calls are TRBV5-6 and TRBJ2-1; D is unresolved. The CDR3 spans 12 residues. Trimming took off 6 bases at V and 6 bases at J, with 10 bases between the two ends. Germline values: CDR1 SGHDT, CDR2 YYEEEE. Here the CDR3 DNA reads TGTGCCAGCACTTGGTCCGGCAATGAGCAGTTCTTC. This gives the protein CASTWSGNEQFF.

The chain couples TRBV27 to TRBJ2-7, with 12 bases aligning to TRBD1. Losses at the gene ends were 8 bases for V and 4 bases for J; bases not matched to a gene: 9. CDR1 is MNHEY and CDR2 is SMNVEV in the germline V gene (reference sequence). CDR3 size: 15 residues. The CDR3 coding sequence is TGTGCCAGCCGAAACCGGGACAGGGGGCGATACGAGCAGTACTTC. Protein sequence: CASRNRDRGRYEQYF.

CDR3 nucleotides: TGCGCCAGCAGTGAAGATAGCGTGAAGACCCAGTACTTC. Its translation is CASSEDSVKTQYF. The chain employs TRBV10-1 and TRBJ2-5, with TRBD2 as a possible D gene (5 bases). Germline V CDR1 and CDR2: WNHNN, SYGVQD (reference sequence). Trimming took 3 bases from V and 6 from J, leaving 11 bases between them. The CDR3 is 13 residues long.

The DNA for the CDR3 is TGTGCCAGCAGCACGGGCCTCAGTCAGCCCCAGCATTTT. The encoded protein is CASSTGLSQPQHF. This chain joins TRBV6-5 and TRBJ1-5; D gene unclear. This CDR3 is 13 amino acids long. Deletions cut 6 bases from V and 6 bases from J, with 12 bases between. Looked up from germline, CDR1 is MNHEY and CDR2 is SVGAGI.